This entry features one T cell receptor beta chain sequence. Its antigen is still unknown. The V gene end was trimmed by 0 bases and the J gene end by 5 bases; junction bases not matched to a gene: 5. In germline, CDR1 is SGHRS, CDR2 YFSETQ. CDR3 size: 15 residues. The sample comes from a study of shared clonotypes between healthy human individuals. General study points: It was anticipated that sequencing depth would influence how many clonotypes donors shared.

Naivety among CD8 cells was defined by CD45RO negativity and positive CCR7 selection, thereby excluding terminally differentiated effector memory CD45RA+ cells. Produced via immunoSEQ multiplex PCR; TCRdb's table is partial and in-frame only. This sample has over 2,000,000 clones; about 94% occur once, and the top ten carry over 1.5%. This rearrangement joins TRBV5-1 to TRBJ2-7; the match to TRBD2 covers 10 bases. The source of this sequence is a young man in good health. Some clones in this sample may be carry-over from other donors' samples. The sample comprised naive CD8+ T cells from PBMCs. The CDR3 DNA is TGCGCCAGCAGCTTGGAGTCTAGCGGGAGCAACGAGCAGTACTTC. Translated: CASSLESSGSNEQYF. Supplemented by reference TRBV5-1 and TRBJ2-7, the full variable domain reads KAGVTQTPRYLIKTRGQQVTLSCSPISGHRSVSWYQQTPGQGLQFLFEYFSETQRNKGNFPGRFSGRQFSNSRSEMNVSTLELGDSALYLCASSLESSGSNEQYFGPGTRLTVT.